One sample yielded the 5 T cell receptor beta chains listed below, sequenced in a study of technical replicates of blood from four donors. Generated by immunoSEQ multiplex PCR, the TCRdb table keeps only in-frame clones and is missing some. This table has 70,000 to 80,000 clones, approximately 97% appearing once. Sample: T cells isolated from PBMCs. The receptor set was obtained from a human donor in good health.

The V call is TRBV2, the J call TRBJ2-7; D gene uncertain. Germline V gene sequence: CDR1 SNHLY, CDR2 FYNNEI. The CDR3 sequence is 14 residues long. The V gene lost 7 bases and the J gene lost 6 bases, with 19 bases spanning the gap. In DNA, the CDR3 is TGTGCCAGCAAACAACAGTTCCTCCGGCTCGAGCAGTACTTC. Residues: CASKQQFLRLEQYF.

The rearrangement uses TRBV5-1 and TRBJ2-7, with 12 bases identical to TRBD2. CDR3 length: 23 amino acids. Trimming at V came to 3 bases and at J to 0 bases, leaving 25 bases not matched to a gene. Germline CDR1 and CDR2: SGHRS and YFSETQ. The CDR3 DNA sequence: TGCGCCAGCAGCTCCAACCAACAGGGAATACTACTAGCGGGGGGTCCGAGCTCCTACGAGCAGTACTTC. Its protein product is CASSSNQQGILLAGGPSSYEQYF.

The table lists this clone with a count of one. This rearrangement joins TRBV30 to TRBJ1-1, with a weak D call TRBD1 (5 bases). This CDR3 comprises 15 residues. Trimming removed 3 bases at V and 4 bases at J, with 18 bases between. Germline CDR1 and CDR2: GTSNPN and SVGIG (reference sequence). In DNA, the CDR3 is TGTGCCTGGAGGAAGTCGGACATGAGACGCACTGAAGCTTTCTTT. It yields the protein CAWRKSDMRRTEAFF.

This clone was counted once. The V and J genes are TRBV11-3 and TRBJ2-3; 8 nucleotides align to TRBD2. The germline V gene encodes CDR1 SGHNT and CDR2 YENEEA. CDR3 size: 15 residues. V was pared by 4 bases and J by 6 bases, with 9 bases of the junction left unmatched. The CDR3 protein is CASSSAGTSFDTQYF. For the CDR3, the DNA is TGTGCCAGCAGCTCAGCCGGGACTAGTTTCGATACGCAGTATTTT.

A remark on this clone: Within the sample, other DNA sequences also encode this same CDR3. The chain recombines TRBV27 with TRBJ2-3, with a weak D call TRBD2 (5 bases). Germline V lookup: CDR1 MNHEY, CDR2 SMNVEV (reference sequence). Trimming removed 5 bases from V and 2 bases from J, with 11 bases in between. The CDR3 loop spans 14 amino acids. CDR3 sequence reads: CASSLSAYTDTQYF. DNA of the CDR3: TGTGCCAGCAGTCTTAGCGCATACACAGATACGCAGTATTTT.